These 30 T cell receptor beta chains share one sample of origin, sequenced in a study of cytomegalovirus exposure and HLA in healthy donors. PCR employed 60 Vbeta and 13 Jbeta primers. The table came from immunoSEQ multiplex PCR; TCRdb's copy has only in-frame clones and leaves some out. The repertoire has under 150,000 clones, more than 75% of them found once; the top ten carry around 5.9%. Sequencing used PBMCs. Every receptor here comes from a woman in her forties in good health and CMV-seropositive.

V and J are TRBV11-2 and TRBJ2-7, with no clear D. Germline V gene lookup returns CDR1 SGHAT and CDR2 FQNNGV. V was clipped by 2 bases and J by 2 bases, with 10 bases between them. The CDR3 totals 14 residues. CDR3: CASSLQVQTYEQYF. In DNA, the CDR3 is TGTGCCAGCAGCTTACAGGTCCAGACCTACGAGCAGTACTTC. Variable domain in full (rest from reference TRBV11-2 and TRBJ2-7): EAGVAQSPRYKIIEKRQSVAFWCNPISGHATLYWYQQILGQGPKLLIQFQNNGVVDDSQLPKDRFSAERLKGVDSTLKIQPAKLEDSAVYLCASSLQVQTYEQYFGPGTRLTVT.

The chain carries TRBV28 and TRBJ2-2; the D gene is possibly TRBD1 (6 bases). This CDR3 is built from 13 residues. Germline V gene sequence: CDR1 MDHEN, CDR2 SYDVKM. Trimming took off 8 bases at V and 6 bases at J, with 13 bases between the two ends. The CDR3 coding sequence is TGTGCCAGCTCGACAGGTCCCGCCGGGGAGCTGTTTTTT. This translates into CASSTGPAGELFF.

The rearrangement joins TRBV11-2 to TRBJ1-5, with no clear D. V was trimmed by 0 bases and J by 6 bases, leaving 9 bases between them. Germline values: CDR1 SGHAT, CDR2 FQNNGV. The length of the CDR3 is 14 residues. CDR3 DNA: TGTGCCAGCAGCTTAGACCCCCGAGGTCAGCCCCAGCATTTT. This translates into CASSLDPRGQPQHF.

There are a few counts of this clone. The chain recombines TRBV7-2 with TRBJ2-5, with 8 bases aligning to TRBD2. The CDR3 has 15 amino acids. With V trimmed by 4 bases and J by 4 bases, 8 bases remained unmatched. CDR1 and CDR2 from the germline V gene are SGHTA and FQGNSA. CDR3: CASSSTKSGGETQYF. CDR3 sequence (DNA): TGTGCCAGCAGCTCAACAAAAAGCGGGGGAGAGACCCAGTACTTC.

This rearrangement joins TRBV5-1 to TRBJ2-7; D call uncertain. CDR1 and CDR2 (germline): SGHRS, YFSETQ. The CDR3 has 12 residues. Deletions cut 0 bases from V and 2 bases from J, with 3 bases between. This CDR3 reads CASSLGTYEQYF. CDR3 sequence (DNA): TGCGCCAGCAGCTTGGGTACCTACGAGCAGTACTTC.

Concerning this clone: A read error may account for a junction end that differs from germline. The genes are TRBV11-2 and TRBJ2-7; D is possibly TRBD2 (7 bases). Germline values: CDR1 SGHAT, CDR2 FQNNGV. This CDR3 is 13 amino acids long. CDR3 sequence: CASSLGGLYEQYF. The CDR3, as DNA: TGTGCCAGCAGTTTAGGGGGACTATACGAGCAGTACTTC. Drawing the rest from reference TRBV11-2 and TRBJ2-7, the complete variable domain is EAGVAQSPRYKIIEKRQSVAFWCNPISGHATLYWYQQILGQGPKLLIQFQNNGVVDDSQLPKDRFSAERLKGVDSTLKIQPAKLEDSAVYLCASSLGGLYEQYFGPGTRLTVT.

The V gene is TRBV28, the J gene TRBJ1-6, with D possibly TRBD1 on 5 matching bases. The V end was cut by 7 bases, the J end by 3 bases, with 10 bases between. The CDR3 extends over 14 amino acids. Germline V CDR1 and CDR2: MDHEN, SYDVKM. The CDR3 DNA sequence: TGTGCCAGCACTCGACAGATCTATAATTCACCCCTCCACTTT. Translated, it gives CASTRQIYNSPLHF.

The CDR3 DNA is TGTGCCAGCAGTTTGGCGGGATCTGGGGCCAACGTCCTGACTTTC. Amino acids: CASSLAGSGANVLTF. This sequence joins TRBV28 and TRBJ2-6; the D gene is possibly TRBD2 (6 bases). Germline values: CDR1 MDHEN, CDR2 SYDVKM. The CDR3 is 15 amino acids. V lost 3 bases and J lost 1, with 7 bases in between.

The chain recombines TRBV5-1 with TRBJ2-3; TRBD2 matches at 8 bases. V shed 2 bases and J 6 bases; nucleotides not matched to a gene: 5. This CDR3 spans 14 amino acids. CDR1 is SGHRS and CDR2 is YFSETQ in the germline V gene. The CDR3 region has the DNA TGCGCCAGCAGCTTAAGCGGGAGCGGGGATACGCAGTATTTT. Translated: CASSLSGSGDTQYF.

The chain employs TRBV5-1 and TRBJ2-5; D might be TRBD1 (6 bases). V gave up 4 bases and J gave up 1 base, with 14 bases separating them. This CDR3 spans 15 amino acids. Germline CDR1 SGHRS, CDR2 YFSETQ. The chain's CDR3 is CASSHRQVIQETQYF. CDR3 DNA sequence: TGCGCCAGCAGCCATCGACAGGTTATCCAAGAGACCCAGTACTTC.

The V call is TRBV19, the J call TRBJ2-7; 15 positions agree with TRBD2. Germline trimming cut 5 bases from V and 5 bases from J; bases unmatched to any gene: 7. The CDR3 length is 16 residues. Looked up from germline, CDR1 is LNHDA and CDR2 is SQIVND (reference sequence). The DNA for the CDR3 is TGTGCCAGTAGTCCCTGGACTAGCGGGAGGGCGGACGAGCAGTACTTC. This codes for CASSPWTSGRADEQYF.

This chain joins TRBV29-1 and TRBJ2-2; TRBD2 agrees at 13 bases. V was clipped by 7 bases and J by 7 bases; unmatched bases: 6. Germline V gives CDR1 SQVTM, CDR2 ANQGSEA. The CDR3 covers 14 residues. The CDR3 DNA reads TGCAGCGCCCGGACTAGCGGGAGTGACGGGGAGCTGTTTTTT. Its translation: CSARTSGSDGELFF.

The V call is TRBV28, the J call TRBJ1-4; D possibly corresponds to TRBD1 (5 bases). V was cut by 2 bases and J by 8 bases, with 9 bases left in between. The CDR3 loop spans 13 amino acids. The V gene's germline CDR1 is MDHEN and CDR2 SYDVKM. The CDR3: CASSLQGSEKLFF. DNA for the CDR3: TGTGCCAGCAGTTTACAGGGTTCCGAAAAACTGTTTTTT.

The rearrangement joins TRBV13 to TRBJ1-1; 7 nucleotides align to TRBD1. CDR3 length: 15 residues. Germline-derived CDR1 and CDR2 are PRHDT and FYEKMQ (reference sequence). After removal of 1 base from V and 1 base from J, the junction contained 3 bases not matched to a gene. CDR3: CASSLEGAANTEAFF. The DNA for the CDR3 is TGTGCCAGCAGCTTAGAGGGGGCAGCGAACACTGAAGCTTTCTTT.

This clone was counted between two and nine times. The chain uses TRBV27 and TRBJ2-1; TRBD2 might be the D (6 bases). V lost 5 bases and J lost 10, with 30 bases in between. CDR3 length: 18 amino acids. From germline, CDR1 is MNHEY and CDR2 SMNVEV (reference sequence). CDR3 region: CASSAQSGLTTLRWEQFF. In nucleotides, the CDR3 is TGTGCCAGCAGTGCCCAATCGGGACTTACCACCCTTAGGTGGGAGCAGTTCTTC.

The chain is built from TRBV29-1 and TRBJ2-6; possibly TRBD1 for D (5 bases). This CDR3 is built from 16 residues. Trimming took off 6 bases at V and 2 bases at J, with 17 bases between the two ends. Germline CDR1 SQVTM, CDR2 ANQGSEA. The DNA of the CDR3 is TGCAGCGTGCAGGGTTCATCCTCGGCTGGGGCCAACGTCCTGACTTTC. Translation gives CSVQGSSSAGANVLTF.

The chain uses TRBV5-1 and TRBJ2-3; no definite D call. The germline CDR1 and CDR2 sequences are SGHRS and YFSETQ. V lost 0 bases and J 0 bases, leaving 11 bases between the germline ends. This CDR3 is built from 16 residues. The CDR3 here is CASSLGLFSSTDTQYF. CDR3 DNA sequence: TGCGCCAGCAGCTTGGGACTTTTCTCTAGCACAGATACGCAGTATTTT.

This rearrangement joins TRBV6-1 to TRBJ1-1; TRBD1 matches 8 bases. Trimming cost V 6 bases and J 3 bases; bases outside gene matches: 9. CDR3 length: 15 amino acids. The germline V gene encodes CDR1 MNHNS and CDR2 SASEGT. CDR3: CASRPAGGAYTEAFF. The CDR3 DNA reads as TGTGCCAGCAGGCCGGCAGGGGGCGCCTACACTGAAGCTTTCTTT.

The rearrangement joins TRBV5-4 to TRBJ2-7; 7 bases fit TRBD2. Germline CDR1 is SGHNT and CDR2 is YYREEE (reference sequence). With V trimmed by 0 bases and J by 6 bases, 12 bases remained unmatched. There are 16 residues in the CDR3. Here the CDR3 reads CASSLAGAGTGFEQYF. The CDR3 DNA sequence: TGTGCCAGCAGCTTGGCGGGAGCGGGGACCGGTTTCGAGCAGTACTTC.

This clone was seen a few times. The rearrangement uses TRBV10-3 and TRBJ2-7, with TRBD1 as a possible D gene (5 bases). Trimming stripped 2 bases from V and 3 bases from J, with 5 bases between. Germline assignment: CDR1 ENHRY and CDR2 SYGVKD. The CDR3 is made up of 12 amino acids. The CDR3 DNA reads TGTGCCATCAGTGAGGACAGCTACGAGCAGTACTTC. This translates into CAISEDSYEQYF.

The chain's CDR3 is CASTPGLALHEQYF. In nucleotides, the CDR3 is TGTGCCAGCACCCCGGGACTAGCCCTCCACGAGCAGTACTTC. The rearrangement joins TRBV7-9 to TRBJ2-7; 9 bases map to TRBD2. This CDR3 spans 14 amino acids. Germline values: CDR1 SEHNR, CDR2 FQNEAQ (reference sequence). With V trimmed by 7 bases and J by 5 bases, 9 bases remained unmatched.

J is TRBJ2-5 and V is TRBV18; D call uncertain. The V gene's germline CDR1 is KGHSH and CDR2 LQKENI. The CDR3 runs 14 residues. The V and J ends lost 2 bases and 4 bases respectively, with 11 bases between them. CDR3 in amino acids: CASSPAAPRETQYF. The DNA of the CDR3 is TGTGCCAGCTCACCAGCGGCCCCCAGAGAGACCCAGTACTTC.

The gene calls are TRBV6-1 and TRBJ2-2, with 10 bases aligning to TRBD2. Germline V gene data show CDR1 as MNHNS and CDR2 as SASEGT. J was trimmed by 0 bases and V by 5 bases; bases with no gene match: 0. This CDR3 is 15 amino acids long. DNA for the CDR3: TGTGCCAGCAGTCTAGCGGGAGCGAACACCGGGGAGCTGTTTTTT. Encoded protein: CASSLAGANTGELFF.

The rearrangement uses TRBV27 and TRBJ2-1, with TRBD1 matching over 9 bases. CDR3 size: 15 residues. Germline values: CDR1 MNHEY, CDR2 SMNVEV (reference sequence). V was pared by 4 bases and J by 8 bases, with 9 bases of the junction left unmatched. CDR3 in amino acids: CASSSGQGRLHEQFF. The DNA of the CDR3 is TGTGCCAGCAGTTCCGGACAGGGGCGCCTCCATGAGCAGTTCTTC.

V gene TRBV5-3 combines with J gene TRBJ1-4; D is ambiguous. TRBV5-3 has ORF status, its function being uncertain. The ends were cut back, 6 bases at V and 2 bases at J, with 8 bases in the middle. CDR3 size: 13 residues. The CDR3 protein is CARKAGTNEKLFF. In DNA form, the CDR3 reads TGTGCCAGAAAAGCGGGCACTAATGAAAAACTGTTTTTT.

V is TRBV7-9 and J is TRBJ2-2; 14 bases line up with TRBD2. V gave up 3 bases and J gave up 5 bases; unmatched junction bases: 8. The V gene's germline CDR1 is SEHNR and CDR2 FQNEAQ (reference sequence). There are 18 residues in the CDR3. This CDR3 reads CASSFTGLAGAGTGELFF. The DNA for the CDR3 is TGTGCCAGCAGCTTTACGGGACTAGCGGGAGCGGGAACCGGGGAGCTGTTTTTT.

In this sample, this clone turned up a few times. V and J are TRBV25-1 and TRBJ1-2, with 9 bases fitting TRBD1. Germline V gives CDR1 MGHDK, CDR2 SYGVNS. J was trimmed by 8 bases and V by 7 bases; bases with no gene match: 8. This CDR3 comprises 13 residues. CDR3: CASTVQGAEGYTF. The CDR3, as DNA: TGTGCCAGCACAGTACAGGGGGCGGAGGGCTACACCTTC.

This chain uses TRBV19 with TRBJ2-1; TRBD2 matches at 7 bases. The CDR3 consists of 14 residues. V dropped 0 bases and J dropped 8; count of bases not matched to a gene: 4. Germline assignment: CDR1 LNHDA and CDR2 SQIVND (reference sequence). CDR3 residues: CASSIEGTSDEQFF. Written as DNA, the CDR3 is TGTGCCAGTAGTATAGAGGGAACTAGCGATGAGCAGTTCTTC.

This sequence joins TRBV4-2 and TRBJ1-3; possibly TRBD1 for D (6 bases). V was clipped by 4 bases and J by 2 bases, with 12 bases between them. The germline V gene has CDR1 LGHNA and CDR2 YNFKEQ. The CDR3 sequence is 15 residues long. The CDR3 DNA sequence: TGTGCCAGCAGCCCCCATCCAGGGGCTGGAAACACCATATATTTT. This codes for CASSPHPGAGNTIYF.

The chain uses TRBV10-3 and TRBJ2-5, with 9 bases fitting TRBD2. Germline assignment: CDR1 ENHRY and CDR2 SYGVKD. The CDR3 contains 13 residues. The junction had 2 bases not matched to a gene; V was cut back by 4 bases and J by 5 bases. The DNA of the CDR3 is TGTGCCATCAGTGCTAGCGGGACGGAGACCCAGTACTTC. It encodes CAISASGTETQYF.